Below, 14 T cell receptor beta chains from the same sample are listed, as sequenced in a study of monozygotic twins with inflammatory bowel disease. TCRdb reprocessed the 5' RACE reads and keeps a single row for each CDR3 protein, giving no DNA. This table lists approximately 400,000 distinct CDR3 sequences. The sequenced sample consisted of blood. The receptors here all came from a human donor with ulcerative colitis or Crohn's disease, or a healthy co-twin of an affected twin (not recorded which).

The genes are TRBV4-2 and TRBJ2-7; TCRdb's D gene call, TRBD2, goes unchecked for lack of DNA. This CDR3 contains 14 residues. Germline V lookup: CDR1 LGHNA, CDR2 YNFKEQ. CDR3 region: CASSQGSGPYEQYF.

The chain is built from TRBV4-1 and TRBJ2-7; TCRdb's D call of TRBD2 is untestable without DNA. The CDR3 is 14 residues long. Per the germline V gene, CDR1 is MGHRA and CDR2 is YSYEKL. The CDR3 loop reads CASSHRGSPAEQYF.

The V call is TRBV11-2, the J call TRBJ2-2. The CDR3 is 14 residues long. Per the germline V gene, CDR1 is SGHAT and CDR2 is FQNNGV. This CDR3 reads CASSLDFNTGELFF.

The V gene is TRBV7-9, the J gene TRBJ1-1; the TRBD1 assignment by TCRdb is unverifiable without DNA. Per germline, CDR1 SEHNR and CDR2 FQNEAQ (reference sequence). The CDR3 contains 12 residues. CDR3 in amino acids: CASSPSSGEAFF.

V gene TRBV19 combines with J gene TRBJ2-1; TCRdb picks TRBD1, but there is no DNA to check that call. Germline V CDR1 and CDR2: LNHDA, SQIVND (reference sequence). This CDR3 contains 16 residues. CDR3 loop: CASSIDLLKGANEQFF.

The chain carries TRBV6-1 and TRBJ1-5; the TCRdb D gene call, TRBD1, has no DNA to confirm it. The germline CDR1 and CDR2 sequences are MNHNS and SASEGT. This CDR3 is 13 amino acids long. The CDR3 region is CASGGQLNQPQHF.

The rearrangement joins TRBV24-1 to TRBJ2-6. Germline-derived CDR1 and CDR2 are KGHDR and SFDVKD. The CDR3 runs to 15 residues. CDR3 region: CATSEPGSGANVLTF.

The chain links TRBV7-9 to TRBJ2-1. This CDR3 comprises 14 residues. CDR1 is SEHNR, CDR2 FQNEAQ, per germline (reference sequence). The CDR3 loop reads CASSHSGSVNEQFF.

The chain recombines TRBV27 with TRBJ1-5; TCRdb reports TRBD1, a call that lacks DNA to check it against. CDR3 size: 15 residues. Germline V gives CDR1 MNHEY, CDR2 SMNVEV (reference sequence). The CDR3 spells CASSPRDRGDQPQHF.

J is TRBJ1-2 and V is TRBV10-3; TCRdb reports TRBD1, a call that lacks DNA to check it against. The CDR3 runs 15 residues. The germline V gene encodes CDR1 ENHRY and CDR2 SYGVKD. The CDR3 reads CAISTRQVGPDGYTF.

The CDR3 sequence is CAWRGRVTEAFF. The rearrangement uses TRBV5-4 and TRBJ1-1; with no DNA, the TCRdb D assignment of TRBD1 cannot be verified. Germline V gives CDR1 SGHNT, CDR2 YYREEE (reference sequence). This CDR3 region has 12 residues.

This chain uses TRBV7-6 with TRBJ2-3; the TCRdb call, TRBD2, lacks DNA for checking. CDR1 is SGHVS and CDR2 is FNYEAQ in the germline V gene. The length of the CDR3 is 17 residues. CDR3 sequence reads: CASSSGGLAESTDTQYF.

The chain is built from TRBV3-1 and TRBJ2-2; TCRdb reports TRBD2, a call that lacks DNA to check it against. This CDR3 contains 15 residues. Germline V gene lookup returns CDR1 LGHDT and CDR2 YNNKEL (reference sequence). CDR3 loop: CASKWASGEPGELFF.

The CDR3 sequence: CASSHATSSYNEQFF. The chain combines TRBV4-2 with TRBJ2-1. The CDR3 contains 15 residues. CDR1 and CDR2 (germline): LGHNA, YNFKEQ.